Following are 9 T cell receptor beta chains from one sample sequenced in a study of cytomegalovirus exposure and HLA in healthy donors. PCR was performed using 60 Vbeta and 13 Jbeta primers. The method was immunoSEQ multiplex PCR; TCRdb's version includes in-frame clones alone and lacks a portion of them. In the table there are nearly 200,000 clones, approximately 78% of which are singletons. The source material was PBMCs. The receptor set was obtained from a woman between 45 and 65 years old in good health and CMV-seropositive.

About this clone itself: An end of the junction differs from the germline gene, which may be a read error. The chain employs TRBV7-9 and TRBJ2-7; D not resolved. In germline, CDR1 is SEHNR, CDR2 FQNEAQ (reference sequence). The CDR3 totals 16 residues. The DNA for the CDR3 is TGTTCCAGCAGCTTTACTCCGGGTCATAAACTTTACGAGCAGTACTTC. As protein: CSSSFTPGHKLYEQYF.

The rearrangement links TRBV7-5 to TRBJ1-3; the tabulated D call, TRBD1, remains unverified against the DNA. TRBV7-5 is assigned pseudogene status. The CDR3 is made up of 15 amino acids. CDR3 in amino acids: CVRSKGDSSGNTIYF. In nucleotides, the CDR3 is TGTGTCAGAAGCAAGGGGGACAGCTCTGGAAACACCATATATTTT.

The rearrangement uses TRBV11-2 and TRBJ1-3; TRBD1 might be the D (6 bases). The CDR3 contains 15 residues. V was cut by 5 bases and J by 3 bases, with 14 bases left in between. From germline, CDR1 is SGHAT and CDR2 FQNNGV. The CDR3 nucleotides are TGTGCCAGCAGCGGCGCAGGGGACGGTGGAAACACCATATATTTT. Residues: CASSGAGDGGNTIYF.

The CDR3 protein is CATSRTGVFEKLFF. The CDR3 DNA is TGTGCCACCAGCAGGACAGGGGTGTTTGAAAAACTGTTTTTT. The chain employs TRBV15 and TRBJ1-4, with 8 bases that match TRBD1. The V gene end was trimmed by 3 bases and the J gene end by 7 bases; junction bases not matched to a gene: 4. Germline values: CDR1 LNHNV, CDR2 YYDKDF (reference sequence). The CDR3 runs to 14 residues.

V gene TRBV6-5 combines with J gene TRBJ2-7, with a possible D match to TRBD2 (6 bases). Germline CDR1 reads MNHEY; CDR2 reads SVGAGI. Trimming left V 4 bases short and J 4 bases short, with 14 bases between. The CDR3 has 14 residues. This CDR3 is CASSWLGLEYEQYF. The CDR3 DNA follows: TGTGCCAGCAGTTGGTTGGGACTTGAGTACGAGCAGTACTTC.

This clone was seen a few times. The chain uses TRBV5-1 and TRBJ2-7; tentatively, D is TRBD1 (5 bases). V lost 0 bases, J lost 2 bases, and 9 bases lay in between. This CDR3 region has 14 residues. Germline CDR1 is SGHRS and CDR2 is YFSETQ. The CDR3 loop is CASSLGQLTYEQYF. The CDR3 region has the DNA TGCGCCAGCAGCTTGGGACAGCTCACCTACGAGCAGTACTTC.

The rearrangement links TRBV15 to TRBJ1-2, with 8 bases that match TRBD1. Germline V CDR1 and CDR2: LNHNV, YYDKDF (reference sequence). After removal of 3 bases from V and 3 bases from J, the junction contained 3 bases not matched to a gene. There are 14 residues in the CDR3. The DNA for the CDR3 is TGTGCCACCAGCAGGGAGGACAGGGACTATGGCTACACCTTC. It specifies CATSREDRDYGYTF.

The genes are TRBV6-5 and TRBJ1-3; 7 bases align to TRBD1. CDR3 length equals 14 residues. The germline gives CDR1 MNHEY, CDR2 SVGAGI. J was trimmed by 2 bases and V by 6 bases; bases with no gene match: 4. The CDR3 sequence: CASRDRIAGNTIYF. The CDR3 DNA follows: TGTGCCAGCAGGGACAGGATCGCTGGAAACACCATATATTTT.

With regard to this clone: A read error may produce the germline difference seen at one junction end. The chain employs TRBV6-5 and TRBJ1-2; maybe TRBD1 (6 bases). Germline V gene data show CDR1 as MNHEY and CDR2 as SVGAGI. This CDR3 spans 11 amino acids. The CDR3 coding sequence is TGTGCCAGCAGCTCCCCGGGACAAAAGGCTTTC. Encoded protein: CASSSPGQKAF.